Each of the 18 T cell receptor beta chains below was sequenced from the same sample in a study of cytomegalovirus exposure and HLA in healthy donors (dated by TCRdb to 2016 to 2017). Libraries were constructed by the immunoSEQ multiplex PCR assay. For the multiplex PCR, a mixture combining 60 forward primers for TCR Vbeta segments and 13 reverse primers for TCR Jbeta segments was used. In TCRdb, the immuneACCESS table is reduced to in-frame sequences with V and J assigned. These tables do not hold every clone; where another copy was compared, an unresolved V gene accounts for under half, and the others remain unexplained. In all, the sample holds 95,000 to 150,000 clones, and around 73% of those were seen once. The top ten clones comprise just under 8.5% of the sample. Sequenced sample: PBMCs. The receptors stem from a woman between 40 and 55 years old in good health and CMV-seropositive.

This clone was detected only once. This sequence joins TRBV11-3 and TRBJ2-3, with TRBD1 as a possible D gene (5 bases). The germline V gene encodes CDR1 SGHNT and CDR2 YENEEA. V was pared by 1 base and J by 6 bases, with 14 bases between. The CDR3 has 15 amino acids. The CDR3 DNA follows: TGTGCCAGCAGCTTAGGTGGGGCGGTAGCCGATACGCAGTATTTT. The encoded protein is CASSLGGAVADTQYF.

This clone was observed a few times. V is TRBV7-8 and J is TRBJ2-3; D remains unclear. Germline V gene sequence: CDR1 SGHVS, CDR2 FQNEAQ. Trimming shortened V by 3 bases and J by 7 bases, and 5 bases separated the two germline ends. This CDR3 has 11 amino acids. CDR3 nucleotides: TGTGCCAGCAGCTTCGGTAATACGCAGTATTTT. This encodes CASSFGNTQYF.

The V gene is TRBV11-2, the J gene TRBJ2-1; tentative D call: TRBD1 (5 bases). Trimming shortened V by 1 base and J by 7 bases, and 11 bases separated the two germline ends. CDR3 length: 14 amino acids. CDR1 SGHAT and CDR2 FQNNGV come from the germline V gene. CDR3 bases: TGTGCCAGCAGCTTAGGTCAGGGTTGGAATGAGCAGTTCTTC. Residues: CASSLGQGWNEQFF.

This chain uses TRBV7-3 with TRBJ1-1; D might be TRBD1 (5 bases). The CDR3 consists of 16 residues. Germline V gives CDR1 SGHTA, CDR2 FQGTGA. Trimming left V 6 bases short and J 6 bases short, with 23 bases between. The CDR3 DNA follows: TGTGCCAGCAGTTCTCAACCCGGGGCCTCGGGGGCTGAAGCTTTCTTT. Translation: CASSSQPGASGAEAFF.

CDR3 coding DNA: TGTGCCAGTAGTATATTACAGGACAATCAGCCCCAGCATTTT. It encodes CASSILQDNQPQHF. The chain links TRBV19 to TRBJ1-5; TRBD1 might be the D (5 bases). This CDR3 region has 14 residues. Trimming left V 2 bases short and J 3 bases short, with 8 bases between. Looked up from germline, CDR1 is LNHDA and CDR2 is SQIVND (reference sequence).

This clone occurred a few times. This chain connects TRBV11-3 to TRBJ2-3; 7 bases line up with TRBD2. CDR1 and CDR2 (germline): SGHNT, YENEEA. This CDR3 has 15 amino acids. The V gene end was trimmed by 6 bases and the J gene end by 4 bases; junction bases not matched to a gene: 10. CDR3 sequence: CASSPGGLQADTQYF. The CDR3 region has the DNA TGTGCCAGCAGTCCGGGGGGACTCCAGGCAGATACGCAGTATTTT.

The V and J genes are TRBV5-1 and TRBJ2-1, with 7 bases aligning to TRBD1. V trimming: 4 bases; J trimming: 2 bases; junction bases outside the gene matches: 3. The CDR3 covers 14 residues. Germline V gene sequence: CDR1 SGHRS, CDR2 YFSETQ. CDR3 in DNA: TGCGCCAGCAGCCCGGGGACAGCCTACAATGAGCAGTTCTTC. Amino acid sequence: CASSPGTAYNEQFF.

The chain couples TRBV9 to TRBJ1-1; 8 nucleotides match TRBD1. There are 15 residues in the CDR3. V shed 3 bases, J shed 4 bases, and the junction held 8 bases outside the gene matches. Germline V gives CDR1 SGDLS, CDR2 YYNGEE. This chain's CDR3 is CASSADRGSGTEAFF. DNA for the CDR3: TGTGCCAGCAGCGCTGACAGGGGATCGGGCACTGAAGCTTTCTTT.

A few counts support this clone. CDR3 nucleotide sequence: TGTGCCAGCAGTTTATCCCTCGGACAGGGACCCCCTAATAGCAATCAGCCCCAGCATTTT. This codes for CASSLSLGQGPPNSNQPQHF. The J gene is TRBJ1-5, the V gene TRBV27; 8 bases are shared with TRBD1. This CDR3 contains 20 residues. J lost 0 bases, V lost 0 bases, and 13 bases had no gene match. Germline assignment: CDR1 MNHEY and CDR2 SMNVEV (reference sequence).

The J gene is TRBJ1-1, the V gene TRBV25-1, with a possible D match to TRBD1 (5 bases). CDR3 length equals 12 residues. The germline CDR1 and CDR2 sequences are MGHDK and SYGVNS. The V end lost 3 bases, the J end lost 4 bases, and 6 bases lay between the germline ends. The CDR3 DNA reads TGTGCCAGCAGTGAGGGGGGCACTGAAGCTTTCTTT. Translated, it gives CASSEGGTEAFF.

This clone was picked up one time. The CDR3 loop is CASRGFTEAFF. The DNA of the CDR3 is TGTGCCAGCAGGGGCTTCACTGAAGCTTTCTTT. The V call is TRBV27, the J call TRBJ1-1, with D uncertain. With 6 bases removed from V and 4 bases from J, the gap between germline ends came to 6 bases. CDR3 length equals 11 residues. Germline CDR1 reads MNHEY; CDR2 reads SMNVEV (reference sequence).

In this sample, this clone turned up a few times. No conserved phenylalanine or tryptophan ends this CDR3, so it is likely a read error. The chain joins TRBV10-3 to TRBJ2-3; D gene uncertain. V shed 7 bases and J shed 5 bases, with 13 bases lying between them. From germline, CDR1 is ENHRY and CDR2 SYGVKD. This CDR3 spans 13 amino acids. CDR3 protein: CAIMALPGDTQYV. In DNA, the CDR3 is TGTGCCATCATGGCGCTACCTGGAGATACGCAGTATGTT.

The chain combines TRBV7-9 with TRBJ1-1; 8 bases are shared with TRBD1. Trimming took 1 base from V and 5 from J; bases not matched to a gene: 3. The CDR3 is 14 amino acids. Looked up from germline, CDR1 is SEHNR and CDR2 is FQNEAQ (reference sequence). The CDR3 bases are TGTGCCAGCAGCTTAGACCAGGGGGCGACTGAAGCTTTCTTT. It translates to CASSLDQGATEAFF.

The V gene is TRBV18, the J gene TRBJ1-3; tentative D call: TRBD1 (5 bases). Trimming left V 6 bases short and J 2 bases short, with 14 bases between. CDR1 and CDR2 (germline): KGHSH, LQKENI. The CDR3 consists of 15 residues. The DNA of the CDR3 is TGTGCCAGCTCGTTCGATCAGGGAACTGGAAACACCATATATTTT. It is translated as CASSFDQGTGNTIYF.

The CDR3 reads CATSYKLATEAFF. DNA for the CDR3: TGTGCCACCAGCTACAAGTTGGCCACTGAAGCTTTCTTT. The genes are TRBV15 and TRBJ1-1; no reliable D call. Per the germline V gene, CDR1 is LNHNV and CDR2 is YYDKDF (reference sequence). The CDR3 has 13 amino acids. With 5 bases removed from V and 4 bases from J, the gap between germline ends came to 11 bases.

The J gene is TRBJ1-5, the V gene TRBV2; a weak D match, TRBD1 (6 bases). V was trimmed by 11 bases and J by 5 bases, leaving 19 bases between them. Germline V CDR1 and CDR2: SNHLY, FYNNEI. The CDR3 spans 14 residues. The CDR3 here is CASQMGGGYQPQHF. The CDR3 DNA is TGTGCCTCTCAAATGGGAGGGGGATATCAGCCCCAGCATTTT.

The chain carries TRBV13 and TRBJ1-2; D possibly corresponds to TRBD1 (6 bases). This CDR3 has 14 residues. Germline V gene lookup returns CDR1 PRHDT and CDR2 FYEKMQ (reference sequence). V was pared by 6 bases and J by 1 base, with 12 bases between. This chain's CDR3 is CASRKQGGNYGYTF. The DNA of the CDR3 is TGTGCCAGCAGAAAACAGGGCGGTAACTATGGCTACACCTTC.

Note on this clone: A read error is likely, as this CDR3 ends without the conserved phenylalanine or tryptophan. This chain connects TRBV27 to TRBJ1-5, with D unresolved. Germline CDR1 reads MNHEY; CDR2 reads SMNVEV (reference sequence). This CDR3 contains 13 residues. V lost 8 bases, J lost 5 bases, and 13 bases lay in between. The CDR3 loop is CASGREVYQPQHV. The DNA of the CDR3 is TGTGCCAGCGGAAGGGAGGTTTATCAGCCCCAGCATGTT.